The sequence of this T cell receptor (beta chain) was determined in a study of cytomegalovirus exposure and HLA in healthy donors. A remark on this clone: Antigen: not known.

It was with 60 Vbeta and 13 Jbeta primers that the PCR ran. The data were produced by immunoSEQ multiplex PCR, yet TCRdb's version contains in-frame clones alone and is incomplete. The data contain about 120,000 clones, about 59% of them singletons. Overall study findings and caveats: A later look showed TCR association rates differing by HLA locus, highest for DRB1 and lowest for HLA-C. CMV serostatus alone was available as immune exposure information. Later analysis demonstrated an association between a missense DCLRE1C variant and TCR beta V- and J-gene trimming. Among TCR beta chains, those listed as cytomegalovirus-associated numbered some 160.

Germline assignment: CDR1 SGHRS and CDR2 YFSETQ. The J segment lost 3 bases and the V segment lost 0 bases, leaving 14 bases of the junction unmatched. This CDR3 contains 18 residues. The clonotype originates from a woman in her 40s in good health and CMV-seropositive. The specimen sequenced was PBMCs. V usage is TRBV5-1 and J usage is TRBJ2-7; TRBD1 matches at 8 bases. CDR3 in amino acids: CASSLAGQDEMGSYEQYF. The DNA for the CDR3 is TGCGCCAGCAGCTTGGCGGGACAGGACGAAATGGGGAGCTACGAGCAGTACTTC.